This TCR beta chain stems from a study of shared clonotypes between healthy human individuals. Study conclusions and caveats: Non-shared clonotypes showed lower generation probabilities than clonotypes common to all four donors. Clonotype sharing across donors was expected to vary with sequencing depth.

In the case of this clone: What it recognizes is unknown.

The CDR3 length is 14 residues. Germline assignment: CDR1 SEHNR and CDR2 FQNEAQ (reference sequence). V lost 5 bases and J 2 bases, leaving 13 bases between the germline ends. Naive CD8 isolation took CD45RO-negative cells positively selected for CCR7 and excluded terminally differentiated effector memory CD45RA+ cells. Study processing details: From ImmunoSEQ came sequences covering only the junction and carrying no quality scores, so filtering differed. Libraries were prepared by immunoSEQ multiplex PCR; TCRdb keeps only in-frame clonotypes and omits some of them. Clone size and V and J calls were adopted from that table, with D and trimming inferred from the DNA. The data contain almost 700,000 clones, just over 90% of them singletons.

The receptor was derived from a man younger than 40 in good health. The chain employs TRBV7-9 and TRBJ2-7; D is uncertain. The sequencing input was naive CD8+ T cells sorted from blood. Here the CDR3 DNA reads TGTGCCAGCAGCCCTGTGAACAGAGCCTACGAGCAGTACTTC. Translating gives CASSPVNRAYEQYF. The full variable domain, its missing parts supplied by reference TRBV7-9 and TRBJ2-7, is DTGVSQNPRHKITKRGQNVTFRCDPISEHNRLYWYRQTLGQGPEFLTYFQNEAQLEKSRLLSDRFSAERPKGSFSTLEIQRTEQGDSAMYLCASSPVNRAYEQYFGPGTRLTVT.